The 28 T cell receptor beta chains below were found in one sample sequenced in a study of blood T cell repertoires in COVID-19. The table came from immunoSEQ multiplex PCR; TCRdb's copy has only in-frame clones and leaves some out. The top ten clones hold roughly 2.9% of a sample with some 300,000 clones, roughly 89% of them seen once. Sample: PBMCs or T cells enriched from blood (not recorded which). The source of these receptors is a woman aged 45-65 years who had been exposed to COVID-19.

The CDR3 DNA sequence: TGTGCCAGCAGCGTAGTCGGGGGAAGCACCGGGGAGCTGTTTTTT. Protein product: CASSVVGGSTGELFF. The rearrangement links TRBV9 to TRBJ2-2, with D tentatively TRBD2 (6 bases). The CDR3 is made up of 15 amino acids. Looked up from germline, CDR1 is SGDLS and CDR2 is YYNGEE. V lost 0 bases to trimming and J lost 4 bases, with 10 bases between them.

The chain carries TRBV28 and TRBJ2-1, with 9 bases identical to TRBD2. CDR1 MDHEN and CDR2 SYDVKM come from the germline V gene. V shed 1 base and J 4 bases; nucleotides not matched to a gene: 2. CDR3 length: 15 amino acids. The CDR3 coding sequence is TGTGCCAGCAGTTTATTTAGCGGGGGTTACAATGAGCAGTTCTTC. This codes for CASSLFSGGYNEQFF.

About this clone: The sample contains more than one DNA sequence encoding this CDR3. V is TRBV5-1 and J is TRBJ2-6, with D unclear. This CDR3 has 15 residues. V lost 0 bases and J 1 base, leaving 5 bases between the germline ends. From germline, CDR1 is SGHRS and CDR2 YFSETQ. CDR3 sequence: CASSLGSSGANVLTF. The CDR3, as DNA: TGCGCCAGCAGCTTGGGTAGTTCTGGGGCCAACGTCCTGACTTTC.

The V gene is TRBV2, the J gene TRBJ1-1; TRBD1 matches 8 bases. Germline lookup yields CDR1 SNHLY and CDR2 FYNNEI. Trimming at V came to 5 bases and at J to 2 bases, leaving 4 bases not matched to a gene. This CDR3 has 14 amino acids. CDR3 bases: TGTGCCAGCAGTACTGGGACAGGCAACACTGAAGCTTTCTTT. Translated: CASSTGTGNTEAFF.

This rearrangement joins TRBV28 to TRBJ2-2, with 8 bases that match TRBD2. Per the germline V gene, CDR1 is MDHEN and CDR2 is SYDVKM. The J segment lost 1 base and the V segment lost 2 bases, leaving 0 bases of the junction unmatched. The CDR3 has 15 residues. The DNA for the CDR3 is TGTGCCAGCAGTTTACGGGGGGGGAACACCGGGGAGCTGTTTTTT. It codes for CASSLRGGNTGELFF.

The chain combines TRBV18 with TRBJ2-7, with 9 bases matching TRBD1. CDR1 and CDR2 from the germline V gene are KGHSH and LQKENI. CDR3 length: 18 residues. V shed 4 bases, J shed 2 bases, and the junction held 15 bases outside the gene matches. CDR3: CASSRPSFWDRETYEQYF. The DNA of the CDR3 is TGTGCCAGCTCACGACCGTCATTTTGGGACAGGGAGACCTACGAGCAGTACTTC.

V is TRBV29-1 and J is TRBJ1-5, with TRBD1 matching 7 bases. V was clipped by 4 bases and J by 4 bases; unmatched bases: 7. The CDR3 is made up of 14 amino acids. Per germline, CDR1 SQVTM and CDR2 ANQGSEA. Here the CDR3 reads CSVGGTDPNQPQHF. In nucleotides, the CDR3 is TGCAGCGTTGGGGGGACAGACCCTAATCAGCCCCAGCATTTT.

The chain is built from TRBV2 and TRBJ2-7; D is ambiguous. The germline CDR1 and CDR2 sequences are SNHLY and FYNNEI. CDR3 length: 13 residues. V was cut by 7 bases and J by 6 bases, with 16 bases left in between. Here the CDR3 reads CASNFRTRIEQYF. CDR3 bases: TGTGCCAGCAATTTTCGAACGAGGATCGAGCAGTACTTC.

This chain joins TRBV7-2 and TRBJ1-3; D is possibly TRBD1 (5 bases). The CDR3 spans 16 residues. Germline V gene data show CDR1 as SGHTA and CDR2 as FQGNSA. Trimming shortened V by 1 base and J by 0 bases, and 10 bases separated the two germline ends. CDR3 coding DNA: TGTGCCAGCAGCTTAGTGGGGCAGAACTCTGGAAACACCATATATTTT. Translated: CASSLVGQNSGNTIYF.

The count of this clone is one. The chain is built from TRBV6-5 and TRBJ2-7; D gene unclear. The V and J ends lost 2 bases and 5 bases respectively, with 7 bases between them. This CDR3 spans 12 amino acids. The germline V gene encodes CDR1 MNHEY and CDR2 SVGAGI. This CDR3 is CASSYPPHEQYF. The DNA for the CDR3 is TGTGCCAGCAGTTACCCTCCCCACGAGCAGTACTTC.

The V call is TRBV6-1, the J call TRBJ2-7; D gene unclear. The V end was cut by 2 bases, the J end by 2 bases, with 4 bases between. CDR1 is MNHNS and CDR2 is SASEGT in the germline V gene. The CDR3 length is 12 residues. CDR3 sequence reads: CASSERAYEQYF. For the CDR3, the DNA is TGTGCCAGCAGTGAACGGGCCTACGAGCAGTACTTC.

The V and J genes are TRBV27 and TRBJ1-2; D gene unclear. The germline V gene has CDR1 MNHEY and CDR2 SMNVEV (reference sequence). V was shortened by 2 bases and J by 2 bases, with 9 bases between the two germline ends. This CDR3 comprises 14 residues. In DNA form, the CDR3 reads TGTGCCAGCAGTTTAGGTGCCACAAACTATGGCTACACCTTC. This codes for CASSLGATNYGYTF.

The genes are TRBV2 and TRBJ1-1, with D perhaps matching TRBD1 (5 bases). V lost 6 bases, J lost 1 base, and 12 bases lay in between. Per germline, CDR1 SNHLY and CDR2 FYNNEI. This CDR3 spans 14 amino acids. The chain's CDR3 is CASSPWGENTEAFF. As DNA, the CDR3 is TGTGCCAGCAGCCCGTGGGGGGAGAACACTGAAGCTTTCTTT. The complete variable domain, with remaining parts taken from reference TRBV2 and TRBJ1-1, reads EPEVTQTPSHQVTQMGQEVILRCVPISNHLYFYWYRQILGQKVEFLVSFYNNEISEKSEIFDDQFSVERPDGSNFTLKIRSTKLEDSAMYFCASSPWGENTEAFFGQGTRLTVV.

The chain has TRBV12-2 and TRBJ2-3; the D segment call TRBD1 is taken from the table without a DNA check. TRBV12-2 counts as a pseudogene. This CDR3 region has 15 residues. The CDR3 bases are TGTGCAAGTCGCTTAGGGACAGGGGGCTCAGATACGCAGTATTTT. Encoded protein: CASRLGTGGSDTQYF.

This chain joins TRBV5-1 and TRBJ1-2, with 7 positions matching TRBD1. The CDR3 spans 17 residues. Trimming removed 4 bases from V and 6 bases from J; junction bases left unmatched: 18. Germline CDR1 is SGHRS and CDR2 is YFSETQ. This chain's CDR3 is CASSPPPPTGTDNGYTF. Here the CDR3 DNA reads TGCGCCAGCAGCCCACCCCCCCCCACCGGGACAGATAATGGCTACACCTTC.

The rearrangement uses TRBV3-1 (or the pseudogene TRBV3-2) and TRBJ2-3, with D possibly being TRBD2 (6 bases). V was trimmed by 4 bases and J by 10 bases, leaving 24 bases between them. This CDR3 contains 16 residues. Germline V lookup: CDR1 LGHDT, CDR2 YNNKEL (reference sequence). The CDR3 region is CASSRGGDSWGIPQYF. As DNA, the CDR3 is TGTGCCAGCAGCCGGGGAGGAGACAGCTGGGGGATTCCGCAGTATTTT.

The rearrangement links TRBV28 to TRBJ2-2, with 15 bases matching TRBD2. The junction had 10 bases not matched to a gene; V was cut back by 6 bases and J by 8 bases. The CDR3 spans 17 residues. In germline, CDR1 is MDHEN, CDR2 SYDVKM. DNA of the CDR3: TGTGCCAGCAGACCTCCTCGGACTAGCGGGGGGGCTGGGGAGCTGTTTTTT. This encodes CASRPPRTSGGAGELFF.

The chain uses TRBV19 and TRBJ2-2; 7 positions agree with TRBD2. CDR3 length: 15 amino acids. In germline, CDR1 is LNHDA, CDR2 SQIVND (reference sequence). Trimming removed 3 bases from V and 4 bases from J; junction bases left unmatched: 5. CDR3 nucleotides: TGTGCCAGTAGTATCGAGCGGGGAAGCACCGGGGAGCTGTTTTTT. This gives the protein CASSIERGSTGELFF.

The CDR3: CASSLAPQGGADTQYF. For the CDR3, the DNA is TGCGCCAGCAGCTTGGCTCCCCAGGGCGGCGCAGATACGCAGTATTTT. The rearrangement links TRBV5-1 to TRBJ2-3; tentative D call: TRBD1 (5 bases). Germline V gene data show CDR1 as SGHRS and CDR2 as YFSETQ. The CDR3 is 16 residues long. The V and J ends lost 0 bases and 4 bases respectively, with 15 bases between them.

The rearrangement uses TRBV5-1 and TRBJ2-3; perhaps TRBD1 as D (6 bases). V was pared by 1 base and J by 2 bases, with 14 bases between. The CDR3 has 16 residues. The germline CDR1 and CDR2 sequences are SGHRS and YFSETQ. DNA for the CDR3: TGCGCCAGCAGCTTGAGTGGGGGCCCGGTCACAGATACGCAGTATTTT. Its translation: CASSLSGGPVTDTQYF.

The chain has TRBV5-1 and TRBJ2-1; possibly TRBD2 for D (7 bases). The germline V gene has CDR1 SGHRS and CDR2 YFSETQ. Trimming removed 0 bases at V and 3 bases at J, with 13 bases between. The CDR3 has 16 amino acids. The CDR3 coding sequence is TGCGCCAGCAGCTTGGTTGGCGGGGGCCTCTACAATGAGCAGTTCTTC. This gives the protein CASSLVGGGLYNEQFF.

V gene TRBV14 combines with J gene TRBJ1-2; D is perhaps TRBD1 (5 bases). V lost 1 base, J lost 4 bases, and 10 bases lay in between. This CDR3 region has 14 residues. The V gene's germline CDR1 is SGHDN and CDR2 FVKESK. The CDR3 coding sequence is TGTGCCAGCAGCCAAGTTCAGGGCCCCTATGGCTACACCTTC. Protein: CASSQVQGPYGYTF.

The rearrangement links TRBV2 to TRBJ1-5; 7 bases match TRBD1. CDR1 and CDR2 from the germline V gene are SNHLY and FYNNEI. This CDR3 spans 15 amino acids. V lost 4 bases and J lost 3; bases outside the gene matches: 6. CDR3 coding DNA: TGTGCCAGCAGTGTAGGGGGCGCGAACAATCAGCCCCAGCATTTT. Translation: CASSVGGANNQPQHF.

J is TRBJ2-3 and V is TRBV19; D is perhaps TRBD2 (6 bases). Germline V gives CDR1 LNHDA, CDR2 SQIVND (reference sequence). Trimming stripped 6 bases from V and 4 bases from J, with 14 bases between. The CDR3 is made up of 14 amino acids. CDR3 region: CASRKTSLADTQYF. As DNA, the CDR3 is TGTGCCAGTAGAAAGACTAGTTTGGCAGATACGCAGTATTTT. The full variable domain, with the rest looked up from reference TRBV19 and TRBJ2-3, is DGGITQSPKYLFRKEGQNVTLSCEQNLNHDAMYWYRQDPGQGLRLIYYSQIVNDFQKGDIAEGYSVSREKKESFPLTVTSAQKNPTAFYLCASRKTSLADTQYFGPGTRLTVL.

The chain uses TRBV9 and TRBJ1-6; TRBD1 might be the D (6 bases). CDR3 size: 13 residues. Trimming removed 0 bases at V and 14 bases at J, with 12 bases between. Germline V gene sequence: CDR1 SGDLS, CDR2 YYNGEE. The CDR3 DNA reads as TGTGCCAGCAGCGTAGGGGGGCGGGCAGCCCTCCACTTT. It yields the protein CASSVGGRAALHF.

The rearrangement links TRBV7-9 to TRBJ1-4; D is uncertain. Trimming removed 0 bases at V and 8 bases at J, with 13 bases between. The CDR3 contains 15 residues. The V gene's germline CDR1 is SEHNR and CDR2 FQNEAQ (reference sequence). The DNA of the CDR3 is TGTGCCAGCAGCTTAGCGCCCATTGGAGAAGAAAAACTGTTTTTT. Translation: CASSLAPIGEEKLFF.

V gene TRBV2 combines with J gene TRBJ2-2; D may be TRBD1 (6 bases). The CDR3 contains 15 residues. Deletions cut 4 bases from V and 3 bases from J, with 12 bases between. Germline V gene lookup returns CDR1 SNHLY and CDR2 FYNNEI. The CDR3 sequence: CASSVTGPHTGELFF. The CDR3, as DNA: TGTGCCAGCAGTGTGACAGGACCGCACACCGGGGAGCTGTTTTTT.

This clone was picked up one time. The chain has TRBV7-8 and TRBJ1-2, with D maybe TRBD1 (6 bases). Germline V lookup: CDR1 SGHVS, CDR2 FQNEAQ. This CDR3 spans 17 amino acids. Trimming took off 2 bases at V and 2 bases at J, with 18 bases between the two ends. The CDR3 region has the DNA TGTGCCAGCAGCTTATGGACTTCGGGGGGGCACAACTATGGCTACACCTTC. The encoded protein is CASSLWTSGGHNYGYTF.